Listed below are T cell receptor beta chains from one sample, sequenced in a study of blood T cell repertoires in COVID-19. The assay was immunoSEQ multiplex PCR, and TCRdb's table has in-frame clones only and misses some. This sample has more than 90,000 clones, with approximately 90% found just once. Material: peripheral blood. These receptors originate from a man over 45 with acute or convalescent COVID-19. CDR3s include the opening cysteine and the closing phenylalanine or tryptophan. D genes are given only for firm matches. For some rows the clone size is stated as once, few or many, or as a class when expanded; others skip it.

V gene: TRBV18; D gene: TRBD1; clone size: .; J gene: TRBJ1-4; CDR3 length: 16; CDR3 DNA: TGTGCCAGCTCATCCCTCAGACAGGGAGTTTTCGAAAAACTGTTTTTT; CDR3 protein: CASSSLRQGVFEKLFF
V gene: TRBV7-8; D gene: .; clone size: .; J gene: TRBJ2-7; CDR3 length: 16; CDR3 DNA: TGTGCCAGCAGCTTAGCGGGGAGGCTCAGCTCCTACGAGCAGTACTTC; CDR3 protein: CASSLAGRLSSYEQYF
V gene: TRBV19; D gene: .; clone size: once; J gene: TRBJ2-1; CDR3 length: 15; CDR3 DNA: TGTGCCAGTAGTACAGGGTCCCCAGTGACGGATGAGCAGTTCTTC; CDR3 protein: CASSTGSPVTDEQFF
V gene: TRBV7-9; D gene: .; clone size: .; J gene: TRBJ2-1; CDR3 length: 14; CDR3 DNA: TGTGCCAGCAGCTTGAAGGGCAGGGGAAATGAGCAGTTCTTC; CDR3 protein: CASSLKGRGNEQFF
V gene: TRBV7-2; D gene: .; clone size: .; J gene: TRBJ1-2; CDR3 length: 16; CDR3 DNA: TGTGCCAGCAGCCGGGCCCTAAGTGGACAGAGGTATGGCTACACCTTC; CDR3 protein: CASSRALSGQRYGYTF
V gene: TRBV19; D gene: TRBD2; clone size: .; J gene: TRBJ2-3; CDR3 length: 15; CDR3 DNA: TGTGCCAGTAGAATACTAGCGGGAACTGCGGGAACGCAGTATTTT; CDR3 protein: CASRILAGTAGTQYF
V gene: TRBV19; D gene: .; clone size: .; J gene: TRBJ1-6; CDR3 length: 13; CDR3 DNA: TGTGCCAGTACGGGGCGGGGAGGATCACCCCTCCACTTT; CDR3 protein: CASTGRGGSPLHF
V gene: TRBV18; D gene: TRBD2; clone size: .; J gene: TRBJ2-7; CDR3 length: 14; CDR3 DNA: TGTGCCAGCTCCCCCACTAGCGGGGGTTTCGAGCAGTACTTC; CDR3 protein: CASSPTSGGFEQYF
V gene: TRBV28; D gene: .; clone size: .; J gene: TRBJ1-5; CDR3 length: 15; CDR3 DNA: TGTGCCAGCAGTGGAGGAGAGTACGGCAATCAGCCCCAGCATTTT; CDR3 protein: CASSGGEYGNQPQHF
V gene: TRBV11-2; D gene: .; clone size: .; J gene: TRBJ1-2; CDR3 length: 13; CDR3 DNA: TGTGCCAGCAGCTTAGAACGGAGCTATGGCTACACCTTC; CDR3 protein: CASSLERSYGYTF
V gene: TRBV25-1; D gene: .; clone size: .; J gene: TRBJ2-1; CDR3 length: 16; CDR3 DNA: TGTGCCAGCAGTGAGAGTGGAGCGCTACTCGGCAATGAGCAGTTCTTC; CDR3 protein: CASSESGALLGNEQFF
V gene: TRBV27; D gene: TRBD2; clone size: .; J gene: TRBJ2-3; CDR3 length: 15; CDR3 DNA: TGTGCCAGCAGTGCTCCCGGGGAGGGTCAATATACGCAGTATTTT; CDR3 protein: CASSAPGEGQYTQYF
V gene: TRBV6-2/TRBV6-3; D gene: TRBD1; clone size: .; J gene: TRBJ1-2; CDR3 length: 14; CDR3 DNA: TGTGCCAGCAGCCTCGGACAGGGGATCTATGGCTACACCTTC; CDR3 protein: CASSLGQGIYGYTF
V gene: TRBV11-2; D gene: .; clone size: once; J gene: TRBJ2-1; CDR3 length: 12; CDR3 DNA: TGTGCCAGCAGCCCCCTTTCGAATGAGCAGTTCTTC; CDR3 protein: CASSPLSNEQFF
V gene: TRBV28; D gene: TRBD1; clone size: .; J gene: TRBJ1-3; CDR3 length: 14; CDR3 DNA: TGTGCCAGCAGTTTCGGCAGGGGGGGAAACACCATATATTTT; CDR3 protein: CASSFGRGGNTIYF
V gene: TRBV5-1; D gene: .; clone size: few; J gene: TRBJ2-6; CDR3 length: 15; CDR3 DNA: TGCGCCAGCAGCTTGGTTCTCTCTGGGGCCAACGTCCTGACTTTC; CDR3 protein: CASSLVLSGANVLTF
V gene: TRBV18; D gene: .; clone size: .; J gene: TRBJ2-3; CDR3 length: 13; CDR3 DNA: TGTGCCAGCTCACCACAACCGGCAGATACGCAGTATTTT; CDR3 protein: CASSPQPADTQYF
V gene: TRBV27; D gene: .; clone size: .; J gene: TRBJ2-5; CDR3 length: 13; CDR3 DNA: TGTGCCAGCAGTTTTAGGCAGGGGGGGACCCAGTACTTC; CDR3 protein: CASSFRQGGTQYF
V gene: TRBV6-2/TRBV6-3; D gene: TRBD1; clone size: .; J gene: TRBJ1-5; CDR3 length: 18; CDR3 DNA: TGTGCCAGCAGCCCTCTTTCAGGGGGGCAAGTTATCAATCAGCCCCAGCATTTT; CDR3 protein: CASSPLSGGQVINQPQHF
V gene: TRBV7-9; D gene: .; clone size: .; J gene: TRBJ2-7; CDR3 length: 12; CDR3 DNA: TGTGCCAGCAGCTTAGGGGGGGTCGAGCAGTACTTC; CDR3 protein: CASSLGGVEQYF
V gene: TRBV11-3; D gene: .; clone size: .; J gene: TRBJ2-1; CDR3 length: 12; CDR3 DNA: TGTGCCAGCAGCCACCGGAGTTCGGGGCAGTTCTTC; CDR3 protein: CASSHRSSGQFF
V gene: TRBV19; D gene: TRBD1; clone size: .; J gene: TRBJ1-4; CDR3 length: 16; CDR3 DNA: TGTGCCAGTATCCCGACAGGGGGAGGAGGTAATGAAAAACTGTTTTTT; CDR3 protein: CASIPTGGGGNEKLFF
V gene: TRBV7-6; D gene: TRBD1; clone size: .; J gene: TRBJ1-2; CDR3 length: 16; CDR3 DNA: TGTGCCAGCAGACCCATTGGGACAGCCCTGAGTGATGGCTACACCTTC; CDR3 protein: CASRPIGTALSDGYTF
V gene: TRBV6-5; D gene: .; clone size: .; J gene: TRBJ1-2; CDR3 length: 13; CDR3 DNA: TGTGCCAGCAGTTCGCCAGGGCTTTATGGCTACACCTTC; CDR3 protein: CASSSPGLYGYTF
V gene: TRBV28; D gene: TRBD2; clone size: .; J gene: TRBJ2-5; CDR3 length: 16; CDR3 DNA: TGTGCCAGCAGTTCCCCCAGGGTAGCGGGACAAGAGACCCAGTACTTC; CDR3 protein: CASSSPRVAGQETQYF
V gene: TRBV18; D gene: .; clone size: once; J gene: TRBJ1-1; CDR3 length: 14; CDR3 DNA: TGTGCCAGCTCACCGGCCAGAACGAACACTGAAGCTTTCTTT; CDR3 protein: CASSPARTNTEAFF
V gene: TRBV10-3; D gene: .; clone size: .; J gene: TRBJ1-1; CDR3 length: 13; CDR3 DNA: TGTGCCATCAGGGACAAGGCGAACACTGAAGCTTTCTTT; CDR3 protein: CAIRDKANTEAFF
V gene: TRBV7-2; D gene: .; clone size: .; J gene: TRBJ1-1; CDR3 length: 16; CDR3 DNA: TGTGCCAGCAGCCGTGGAGGGCCTGAGGATTTAACTGAAGCTTTCTTT; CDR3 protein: CASSRGGPEDLTEAFF
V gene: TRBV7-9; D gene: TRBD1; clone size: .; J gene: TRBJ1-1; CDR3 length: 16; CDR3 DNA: TGTGCCAGCAGGCCCGCGACAGGGATGATGAACACTGAAGCTTTCTTT; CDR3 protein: CASRPATGMMNTEAFF